This T cell receptor (beta chain) was recovered during a study of blood T cell repertoires in COVID-19. On the study more broadly: Sample material is recorded as cDNA or gDNA derived from T cells, B-cell-depleted T cells, or PBMCs.

Researchers sorted participants into cohorts using their self-reported clinical history. Germline assignment: CDR1 MNHEY and CDR2 SVGAGI. The CDR3 is 15 residues long. V dropped 6 bases and J dropped 8; count of bases not matched to a gene: 10. Assay: immunoSEQ multiplex PCR; the TCRdb copy retains only in-frame clones and omits some. The sample contains about 210,000 clones, over 80% of which appear only once. Sequencing was performed on PBMCs or T cells enriched from blood (not recorded which). The clonotype originates from a man aged 25-45 years who had recovered from COVID-19. This sequence joins TRBV6-5 and TRBJ1-6; 7 nucleotides match TRBD1. The CDR3 sequence: CASRMTGPGDSPLHF. As DNA, the CDR3 is TGTGCCAGCAGGATGACAGGGCCCGGGGATTCACCCCTCCACTTT.